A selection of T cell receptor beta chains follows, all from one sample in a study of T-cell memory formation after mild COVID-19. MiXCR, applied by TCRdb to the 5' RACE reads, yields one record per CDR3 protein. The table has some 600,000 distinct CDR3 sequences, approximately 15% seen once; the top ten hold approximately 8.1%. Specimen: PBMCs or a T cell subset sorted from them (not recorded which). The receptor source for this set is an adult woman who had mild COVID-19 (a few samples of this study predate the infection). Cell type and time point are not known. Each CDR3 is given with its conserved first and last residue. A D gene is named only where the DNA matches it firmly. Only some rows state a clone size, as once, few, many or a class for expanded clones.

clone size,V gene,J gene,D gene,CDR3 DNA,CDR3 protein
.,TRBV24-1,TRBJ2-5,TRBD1,TGTGCCACCAGTGGGGGCCCGACAGGGCTACAAGAGACCCAGTACTTC,CATSGGPTGLQETQYF
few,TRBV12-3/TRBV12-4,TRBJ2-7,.,TGTGCCAGCAGTTTGACCAGGAACGAGCAGTACTTC,CASSLTRNEQYF
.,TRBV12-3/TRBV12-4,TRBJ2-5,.,TGTGCCAGCAGTTTGAGTCCCCAAGAGACCCAGTACTTC,CASSLSPQETQYF
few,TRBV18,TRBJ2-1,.,TGTGCCAGCTCACCACCGTATGTAGGGAACAATGAGCAGTTCTTC,CASSPPYVGNNEQFF
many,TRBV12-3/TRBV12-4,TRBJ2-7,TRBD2,TGTGCCAGCAGTCCTTCCGGGGGGGCTAAAGAGCAGTACTTC,CASSPSGGAKEQYF
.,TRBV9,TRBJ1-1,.,TGTGCCAGCAGCGTAGGGGACCATAGGAACACTGAAGCTTTCTTT,CASSVGDHRNTEAFF
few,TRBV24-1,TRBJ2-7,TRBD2,TGTGCCACCAGTGTCAGAGCGGGGCTCGGGGACGAGCAGTACTTC,CATSVRAGLGDEQYF
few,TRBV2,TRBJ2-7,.,TGTGCCAGCAGTGAAGCGCTTCACGGGGTTAGGTACGAGCAGTACTTC,CASSEALHGVRYEQYF
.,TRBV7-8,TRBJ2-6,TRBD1,TGTGCCAGCCACAGGGACAGGTTTTACTCTGGGGCCAACGTCCTGACTTTC,CASHRDRFYSGANVLTF
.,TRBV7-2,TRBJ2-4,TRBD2,TGTGCCAGCAGCGTCAGACTAGCGGGAAACATTCAGTACTTC,CASSVRLAGNIQYF
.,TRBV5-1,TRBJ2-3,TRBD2,TGCGCCAGCAGCTTGGCCCGGGGCGGGGGGGCCGCAGATACGCAGTATTTT,CASSLARGGGAADTQYF
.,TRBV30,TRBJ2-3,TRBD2,TGTGCCTGGAGTGCAGGTAGCGGGGGTTTAGATACGCAGTATTTT,CAWSAGSGGLDTQYF
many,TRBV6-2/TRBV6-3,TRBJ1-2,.,TGTGCCAGCATGAGGCAGCCCTATGGCTACACCTTC,CASMRQPYGYTF
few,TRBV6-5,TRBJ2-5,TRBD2,TGTGCCAGCAGTTACTCGAGTAGCGGGAGCCCAGAGACCCAGTACTTC,CASSYSSSGSPETQYF
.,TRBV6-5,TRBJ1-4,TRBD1,TGTGCCAGCAGTTTGTATGGGGACAGGGCGAATGAAAAACTGTTTTTT,CASSLYGDRANEKLFF
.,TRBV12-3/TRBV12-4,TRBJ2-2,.,TGTGCCAGCATGGACGCCGTCAGGGCTAGCCTCAAAACCGGGGAGCTGTTTTTT,CASMDAVRASLKTGELFF
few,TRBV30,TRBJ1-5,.,TGTGCCTGGAGAAGGGGGGCGGGCAATCAGCCCCAGCATTTT,CAWRRGAGNQPQHF
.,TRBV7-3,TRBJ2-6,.,TGTGCCAGCAGCTCCGCCATAACCCCCTCTGGGGCCAACGTCCTGACTTTC,CASSSAITPSGANVLTF
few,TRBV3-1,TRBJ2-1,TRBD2,TGTGCCAGCAGCCAGGGACTAGCGGGAGGGGATGAGCAGTTCTTC,CASSQGLAGGDEQFF
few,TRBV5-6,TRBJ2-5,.,TGTGCCAGCAGCTTGCTGGCGAAAGAGACCCAGTACTTC,CASSLLAKETQYF
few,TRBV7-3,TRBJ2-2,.,TGTGCCAGCAGCTCTCCTGGGGGGCTAGCGGAGAGAAACACCGGGGAGCTGTTTTTT,CASSSPGGLAERNTGELFF
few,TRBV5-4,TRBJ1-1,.,TGTGCCAGCAGGCGAGATGGAACTGAAGCTTTCTTT,CASRRDGTEAFF
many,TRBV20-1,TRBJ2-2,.,TGCAGTGCTCCCATACCAGGGTTTCACGGGGAGCTGTTTTTT,CSAPIPGFHGELFF
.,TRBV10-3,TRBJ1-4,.,TGTGCCATCCACCAAAACCTTAATGAAAAACTGTTTTTT,CAIHQNLNEKLFF
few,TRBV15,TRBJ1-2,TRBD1,TGTGCCACCCGGGACAGGGGACATGGCTACACCTTC,CATRDRGHGYTF
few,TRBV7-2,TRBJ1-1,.,TGTGCCAGCAGCCAGGGAAGGGCACCGAACACTGAAGCTTTCTTT,CASSQGRAPNTEAFF
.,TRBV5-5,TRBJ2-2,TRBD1,TGTGCCAGCAGCCTTCAGGGGACAGCGCGGGCCGGGGAGCTGTTTTTT,CASSLQGTARAGELFF
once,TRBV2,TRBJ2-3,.,TGTGCCAGCAGTGTGAATTGGGGAGGCACAGATACGCAGTATTTT,CASSVNWGGTDTQYF
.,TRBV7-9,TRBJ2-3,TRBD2,TGTGCCAGCAGCCACCCGGGACTAGCCATCACAGATACGCAGTATTTT,CASSHPGLAITDTQYF
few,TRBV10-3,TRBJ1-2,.,TGTGCCATCACCTCGGTGCATTTGGATGGCTACACCTTC,CAITSVHLDGYTF
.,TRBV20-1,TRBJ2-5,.,TGCAGTGCTACTAGCGTATCCCAAGAGACCCAGTACTTC,CSATSVSQETQYF
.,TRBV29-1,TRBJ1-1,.,TGCAGCGTGAGCACAGGGTTAAAGAACACTGAAGCTTTCTTT,CSVSTGLKNTEAFF
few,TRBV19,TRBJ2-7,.,TGTGCCAGTAGTATCGGGGCAGGGAGTCTCTACGAGCAGTACTTC,CASSIGAGSLYEQYF
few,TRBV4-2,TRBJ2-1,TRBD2,TGTGCCAGCAGCCACGCTGGGCGGGGGAGCTCCTACAATGAGCAGTTCTTC,CASSHAGRGSSYNEQFF
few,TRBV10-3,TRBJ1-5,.,TGTGCCATCGGGTTAGGGTACGTTAATCAGCCCCAGCATTTT,CAIGLGYVNQPQHF
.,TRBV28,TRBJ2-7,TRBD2,TGTGCCAGCAGTTCCCCCCCCGTGACTAGCGGGCGAACCTACGAGCAGTACTTC,CASSSPPVTSGRTYEQYF
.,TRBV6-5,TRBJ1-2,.,TGTGCCAGCAGGACGGATGATCTTAACTATGGCTACACCTTC,CASRTDDLNYGYTF
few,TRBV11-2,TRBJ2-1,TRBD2,TGTGCCAGCAGCTTAGATCAACTAGCGGGAGATGAGCAGTTCTTC,CASSLDQLAGDEQFF
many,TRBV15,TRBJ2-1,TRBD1,TGTGCCACCAGCAGGGACAGGAGCTCCTACAATGAGCAGTTCTTC,CATSRDRSSYNEQFF
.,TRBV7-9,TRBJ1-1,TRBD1,TGTGCCAGCAGCACCTACAGACAGGGGAGTTATACTGAAGCTTTCTTT,CASSTYRQGSYTEAFF
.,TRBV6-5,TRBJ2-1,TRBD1,TGTGCCAGCACCCCCCGGGACAGGGGGCGTGATGAGCAGTTCTTC,CASTPRDRGRDEQFF
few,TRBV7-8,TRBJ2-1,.,TGTGCCAGCAGCCAAAATACCGAGGGACTTCGTCGGTTCTTC,CASSQNTEGLRRFF
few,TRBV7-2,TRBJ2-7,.,TGTGCCAGCAGCCCCCCCCTAACCTACGAGCAGTACTTC,CASSPPLTYEQYF
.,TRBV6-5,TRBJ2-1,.,TGTGCCAGCAGTTTGACACGCAGCTCCTACAATGAGCAGTTCTTC,CASSLTRSSYNEQFF
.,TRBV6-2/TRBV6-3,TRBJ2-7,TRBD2,TGTGCCAGCAGTTACTCGATTAGCGGGAAAAAGTATGCCTCCTACGAGCAGTACTTC,CASSYSISGKKYASYEQYF
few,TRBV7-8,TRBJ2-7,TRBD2,TGTGCCAGCAGCTTAGTTTTGGCAGGGCTTGTAGCGGGAGGCTACGAGCAGTACTTC,CASSLVLAGLVAGGYEQYF
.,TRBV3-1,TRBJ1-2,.,TGTGCCAGCAGCCATGGGGGGCGGGGGAACTATGGCTACACCTTC,CASSHGGRGNYGYTF
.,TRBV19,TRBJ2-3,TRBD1,TGTGCCAGTAGCACAGGGGGTTACTCAGATACGCAGTATTTT,CASSTGGYSDTQYF
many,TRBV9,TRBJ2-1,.,TGTGCCAGCAGCCTCCCCACTGGCGGGGGCCCCAACAATGAGCAGTTCTTC,CASSLPTGGGPNNEQFF
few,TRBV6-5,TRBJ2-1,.,TGTGCCAGCAGTTACCGACGGATGCCCTACAATGAGCAGTTCTTC,CASSYRRMPYNEQFF
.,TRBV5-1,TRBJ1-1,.,TGCGCCAGGAGGGGGGTTGGGAACACTGAAGCTTTCTTT,CARRGVGNTEAFF
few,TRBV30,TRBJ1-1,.,TGTGCCTGGAGTGTATGGGCCCAGAACACTGAAGCTTTCTTT,CAWSVWAQNTEAFF
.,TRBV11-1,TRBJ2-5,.,TGTGCCAGCAGCTCCGAGACGGCCCGGGAGACCCAGTACTTC,CASSSETARETQYF
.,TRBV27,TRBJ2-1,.,TGTGCCAGCAGTTCCCCGACAGCCTTCTCCTACAATGAGCAGTTCTTC,CASSSPTAFSYNEQFF
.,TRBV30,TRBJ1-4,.,TGTGCCTGGAGTGTAGGGGAAAAACTGTTTTTT,CAWSVGEKLFF